Listed here are 3 T cell receptor beta chains from one sample, sequenced in a study of beta chain features in type 1 diabetes. Expressed TCRB transcripts were sequenced because the isolated RNA had all been reverse transcribed beforehand. TCRdb keeps only in-frame clones here, not all; method: immunoSEQ multiplex PCR. The table lists about 390,000 clones, over 8.5% of them singletons. Their specific antigens are unknown. Study findings and constraints: Within each of all four CD4+ subsets, Type 1 diabetes patients had TCRB CDR3s that were moderately but significantly shorter.

Material: central memory CD4+ T cells from blood. The receptors shown here come from a man aged 25 to 40 with type 1 diabetes.

The sample holds a few counts of this clone. The V gene is TRBV6-5, the J gene TRBJ1-1, with TRBD1 matching 9 bases. Trimming cost V 2 bases and J 3 bases; bases outside gene matches: 4. Germline CDR1 MNHEY, CDR2 SVGAGI. The CDR3 consists of 15 residues. CDR3 protein: CASSYGDRADTEAFF. Written as DNA, the CDR3 is TGTGCCAGCAGTTACGGGGACAGGGCCGACACTGAAGCTTTCTTT.

On this clone: The sample carries other DNA sequences with the same CDR3. V is TRBV4-2 and J is TRBJ2-7, with 15 bases aligning to TRBD2. CDR3 length: 16 amino acids. J gave up 6 bases and V 1 base, and 4 bases lay outside the gene matches. Germline assignment: CDR1 LGHNA and CDR2 YNFKEQ. The CDR3 DNA follows: TGTGCCAGCAGCCAAGTCCCGGGACTAGCGGGAGGCGAGCAGTACTTC. Translated, it gives CASSQVPGLAGGEQYF.

The V gene is TRBV7-3, the J gene TRBJ2-4, with D perhaps matching TRBD2 (5 bases). CDR1 and CDR2 (germline): SGHTA, FQGTGA. The V and J ends lost 0 bases and 5 bases respectively, with 11 bases between them. This CDR3 has 15 amino acids. DNA for the CDR3: TGTGCCAGCAGCTTAACCGGAGCGGCAGAAAACATTCAGTACTTC. It codes for CASSLTGAAENIQYF.